This is a list of T cell receptor beta chains from one sample in a study of blood T cell repertoires in COVID-19. The protocol was immunoSEQ multiplex PCR, while the TCRdb copy is restricted to in-frame clones and leaves out a portion. The sample holds about 160,000 clones, about nine tenths seen once. The sequencing sample was made of peripheral blood. These receptors came from a woman in her sixties or seventies with active or convalescent COVID-19. CDR3s include the opening cysteine and the closing phenylalanine or tryptophan. The D gene is left open where the match is weak. A clone size is listed for some rows: how often the clone was seen (once, few, many), or a class if it is expanded.

D	J	size	V	DNA	CDR3
-	TRBJ2-5	few	TRBV6-5	TGTGCCAGCAGAGGAACAGGGCTCGGTGTGGAGACCCAGTACTTC	CASRGTGLGVETQYF
-	TRBJ1-1	-	TRBV6-2/TRBV6-3	TGTGCCAGCAGTTCTATCGAGGGTTACACTGAAGCTTTCTTT	CASSSIEGYTEAFF
TRBD2	TRBJ2-7	-	TRBV7-3	TGTGCCAGCAGCCTAACTAGCGGGGCGTCCTCCTACGAGCAGTACTTC	CASSLTSGASSYEQYF
-	TRBJ1-2	once	TRBV7-2	TGTGCCAGCAGCTTAGGGGATAACAGGTTAGGAAAAGGCTACACCTTC	CASSLGDNRLGKGYTF
-	TRBJ2-7	-	TRBV30	TGTGCCTGGATGCGGGGTCCCGGGGCCCTCTACGAGCAGTACTTC	CAWMRGPGALYEQYF
TRBD1	TRBJ2-3	-	TRBV24-1	TGTGCCACCAGACTACCAACCTCGGGACAGGGTAACACAGATACGCAGTATTTT	CATRLPTSGQGNTDTQYF
-	TRBJ2-7	-	TRBV25-1	TGTGCCAGCAGTGAATCCTCCAACAGCTACGAGCAGTACTTC	CASSESSNSYEQYF
TRBD1	TRBJ1-1	few	TRBV29-1	TGCAGCGTCGATAGAACAGGGGGTGAAGCTTTCTTT	CSVDRTGGEAFF
TRBD1	TRBJ2-3	few	TRBV4-1	TGCGCCAGCAGCCTCTCGGGACAGGGCACAGATACGCAGTATTTT	CASSLSGQGTDTQYF
TRBD2	TRBJ2-7	once	TRBV19	TGTGCCAGTAGTATAGCGCGGCGGGGGGGCTACGAGCAGTACTTC	CASSIARRGGYEQYF
-	TRBJ1-3	-	TRBV19	TGTGCCAGTATTGACAGAAAACAGTCTGGAAACACCATATATTTT	CASIDRKQSGNTIYF
TRBD2	TRBJ2-3	-	TRBV5-1	TGCGCCAGCAGCTCAAACGTAGCGGGGGGCACCAATACGCAGTATTTT	CASSSNVAGGTNTQYF
TRBD2	TRBJ2-4	-	TRBV13	TGTGCCAGCAGCTCTTTAGCGGGGGCAGACATTCAGTACTTC	CASSSLAGADIQYF
-	TRBJ1-1	-	TRBV5-1	TGCGCCAGCAGCTTTAGCGGCGGACGGATGAACACTGAAGCTTTCTTT	CASSFSGGRMNTEAFF
TRBD2	TRBJ2-7	-	TRBV7-2	TGTGCCAGCAGCCCCGGGACTAGCGGGGGTCGGGAGCAGTACTTC	CASSPGTSGGREQYF
TRBD1	TRBJ1-5	-	TRBV18	TGTGCCAGCTCACCACAGGGACAGGGGGACGGCAATCAGCCCCAGCATTTT	CASSPQGQGDGNQPQHF
-	TRBJ1-5	-	TRBV6-2/TRBV6-3	TGTGCCAGCAGTTACGGGCCAGGGGCGTTGGAGCCCCAGCATTTT	CASSYGPGALEPQHF
-	TRBJ1-5	-	TRBV7-8	TGTGCCAGCATCAAGGGAGTTGGGGATCAGCCCCAGCATTTT	CASIKGVGDQPQHF
-	TRBJ1-3	-	TRBV5-5	TGTGCCAGCAGCTTGGCACAAAGCTCTGGAAACACCATATATTTT	CASSLAQSSGNTIYF
-	TRBJ2-7	few	TRBV5-6	TGTGCCAGCAGCTTGGTGGTGGGCAACACGCCGCTCGAGCAGTACTTC	CASSLVVGNTPLEQYF
TRBD1	TRBJ2-5	-	TRBV7-2	TGTGCCAGCAGCCCTCTAGGCGGACAGGGGGAGACCCAGTACTTC	CASSPLGGQGETQYF
TRBD1	TRBJ1-1	once	TRBV7-2	TGTGCCAGCAGCCCCACAGGGGGCTTCACTGAAGCTTTCTTT	CASSPTGGFTEAFF
-	TRBJ1-3	-	TRBV6-4	TGTGCCAGCAGTGACTCAGGGGTTAAACGAAACACCATATATTTT	CASSDSGVKRNTIYF
-	TRBJ1-3	once	TRBV6-2/TRBV6-3	TGTGCCAGCAGCCGTTCTGCAGGGACTGGAAACACCATATATTTT	CASSRSAGTGNTIYF
-	TRBJ2-1	-	TRBV2	TGTGCCAGCAGTACGGACAGCTACAATGAGCAGTTCTTC	CASSTDSYNEQFF
-	TRBJ2-5	-	TRBV11-2	TGTGCCAGCAGCCGTATACAGGGGAGGCAAGAGACCCAGTACTTC	CASSRIQGRQETQYF
-	TRBJ2-3	once	TRBV5-1	TGCGCCAGCAGCTCCTTGGAGGGTAGCACAGATACGCAGTATTTT	CASSSLEGSTDTQYF